This paragraph covers one T cell receptor (beta chain) sequence. Its antigen is as yet unknown. The repertoire was sequenced with immunoSEQ multiplex PCR; TCRdb's copy has only in-frame clones and lacks some. In the table there are about 39,000 clones, approximately 93% of which are singletons. This specimen comes from a study of graft-versus-host responses after intestinal transplantation. The overall study: Once they had received anti-thymocyte globulin induction, all recipients took tacrolimus and steroids for about 3 years. The study, taken as a whole, reports: Some GvH clones were seen earlier in gut or blood, suggesting intestinal origin.

Sequencing was performed on unstimulated CD8+ T cells sorted from spleen or lymph node cells, taken before transplant. This clonotype was sampled from a human donor who was the organ donor for an intestinal transplant.

The CDR3 loop is CASSPRTGTSYNEQFF. CDR3 nucleotides: TGTGCCAGCAGCCCTCGGACAGGCACGTCCTACAATGAGCAGTTCTTC. The chain joins TRBV11-2 to TRBJ2-1; 7 bases are shared with TRBD1. V was clipped by 5 bases and J by 1 base; unmatched bases: 8. Germline assignment: CDR1 SGHAT and CDR2 FQNNGV. The CDR3 is made up of 16 amino acids. Drawing the rest from reference TRBV11-2 and TRBJ2-1, the complete variable domain is EAGVAQSPRYKIIEKRQSVAFWCNPISGHATLYWYQQILGQGPKLLIQFQNNGVVDDSQLPKDRFSAERLKGVDSTLKIQPAKLEDSAVYLCASSPRTGTSYNEQFFGPGTRLTVL.